This TCR beta chain was retrieved from a study of T-cell memory formation after mild COVID-19. One entry per CDR3 protein results from TCRdb running MiXCR on the 5' RACE reads. The sample consists of roughly 510,000 distinct CDR3 sequences, roughly 17% of them appearing once. The sequencing input was PBMCs or a T cell subset sorted from them (not recorded which). The sequence came from an adult woman who had mild COVID-19 (a few samples of this study predate the infection). Cell type and time point are not known.

CDR3 amino acids: CASSPGGAGHTDTQYF. DNA of the CDR3: TGCGCCAGCAGCCCTGGAGGAGCGGGGCACACAGATACGCAGTATTTT. The V and J genes are TRBV5-1 and TRBJ2-3, with 7 bases that match TRBD2. V shed 4 bases, J shed 2 bases, and the junction held 10 bases outside the gene matches. CDR1 is SGHRS, CDR2 YFSETQ, per germline. The CDR3 consists of 16 residues. The full variable domain, in which reference TRBV5-1 and TRBJ2-3 provide the parts outside the CDR3, is KAGVTQTPRYLIKTRGQQVTLSCSPISGHRSVSWYQQTPGQGLQFLFEYFSETQRNKGNFPGRFSGRQFSNSRSEMNVSTLELGDSALYLCASSPGGAGHTDTQYFGPGTRLTVL.